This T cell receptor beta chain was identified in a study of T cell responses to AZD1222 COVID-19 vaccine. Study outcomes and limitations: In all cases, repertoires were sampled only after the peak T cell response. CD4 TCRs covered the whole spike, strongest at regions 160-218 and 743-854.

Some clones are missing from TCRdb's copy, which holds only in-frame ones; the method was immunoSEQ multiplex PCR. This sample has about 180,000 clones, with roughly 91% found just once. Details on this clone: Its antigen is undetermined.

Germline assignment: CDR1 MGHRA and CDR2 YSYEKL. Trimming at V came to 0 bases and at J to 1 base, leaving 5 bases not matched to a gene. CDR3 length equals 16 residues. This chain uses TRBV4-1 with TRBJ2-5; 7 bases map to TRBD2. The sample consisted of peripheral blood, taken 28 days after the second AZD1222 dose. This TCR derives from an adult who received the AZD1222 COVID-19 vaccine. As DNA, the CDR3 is TGCGCCAGCAGCCAAGATTGGAGCGGGGCCCAAGAGACCCAGTACTTC. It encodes CASSQDWSGAQETQYF.